This T cell receptor (beta chain) was observed in a study of blood T cell repertoires in COVID-19 (dated by TCRdb to 2018 to 2021). Looking at the study overall: Samples from collaborators originated in the United States, Italy and Spain and spanned both the acute and convalescent phases of COVID-19. Where available, HLA class I and class II types were taken from metadata supplied by the sample provider and were not determined by assay-based typing. Subjects who had been exposed to COVID-19, were actively infected with it, or had recovered from it provided the deeply sampled blood TCRbeta repertoires that made up the dataset. The prospective study material was composed of cDNA or gDNA derived from T cells, B-cell-depleted T cells, or PBMCs. Nearly every sample came with metadata listing a de-identified subject ID, COVID-19 status, age in years and sex. The repertoires were made available in a free public database intended to serve as a resource for research on the immune response to SARS-CoV-2. The samples were drawn from the first 160 participants of the ongoing ImmuneRACE study and from 1,254 subjects provided by 6 global collaborators.

TCRbeta CDR3 regions were amplified from genomic DNA using the immunoSEQ Assay, a bias-controlled multiplex PCR. The paper's processing steps were these. Nucleated cell counts per sample were estimated from amplification of reference gene primers within the assay. Sequence reads were collapsed and filtered to measure the absolute abundance of every unique TCRbeta CDR3 rearrangement. For each sample, productive Simpson clonality was calculated as the square root of Simpson's diversity index over productive rearrangements. Held by TCRdb, this immuneACCESS table contains in-frame sequences only and omits some clones. Under half of the omission traces to an unresolved V gene where checked; the cause of the rest is unknown. V, J and clone size reflect that table, while D and trimming were determined from the DNA. The sample table holds 100,000 to 150,000 clones, of which approximately 80% were seen once. In total, the top ten clones hold around 15% of the sample.

Regarding this clone: The target of this receptor is not known. Per-base quality was not reported, and no clone a single base away is much larger than it.

Study-wide conclusions, independent of this receptor: The amount of clinical and demographic metadata varied by source and participant and was provided uncurated.

Whole blood was collected in K2EDTA tubes by collaborating institutions according to the institutions' own protocols. Collaborator samples were shipped for TCRbeta analysis as frozen whole blood, isolated PBMCs, or DNA extracted from either sample type. The CDR3 runs 17 amino acids, cysteine and phenylalanine included. The only DNA kept is the CDR3, 51 bases in frame from the first base. As encoded in the germline V gene, CDR1 is SGHDT while CDR2 is YYEEEE. Trimming at the junction amounts to 2 bases on V and 1 base on J, and the germline ends lie 15 bases apart. The sample consisted of peripheral blood. The receptor was isolated from a woman between 50 and 59 years old with acute or convalescent COVID-19. Recombination connected TRBV5-6 to TRBJ2-2; a tentative D call is TRBD1 (5 bases match). The DNA reads TGTGCCAGCAGCTTTAAGTCCAGACAGTTGAACACCGGGGAGCTGTTTTTT. This translates into CASSFKSRQLNTGELFF.